The clone carrying this T cell receptor beta chain appeared many times. Its antigen is as yet unknown. Preparation of the TCRbeta library was carried out with unique molecular identifiers. MiXCR was run by TCRdb on the PCR reads, yielding one entry per CDR3 protein. This table holds some 300,000 distinct CDR3 sequences, 7.5% to 9% found once. There are 16 residues in the CDR3. Trimming took 1 base from V and 4 from J; bases not matched to a gene: 6. The germline CDR1 and CDR2 sequences are SGHVS and FNYEAQ. The data were taken from a study of T-cell reconstitution after alpha-beta-depleted transplantation in children. Study-wide results and limits: Surviving recipient T cells and intrathymic progenitors accounted for some patients' high TCRbeta diversity at day 60. T cells produced anew were the main source of T-cell counts and diversity one year after transplant. Several hundred expanded graft clones reportedly supplied alpha-beta T cells about two months after transplant.

Sequenced here: peripheral blood, sampled 360 days after TCRalphabeta/CD19-depleted stem cell transplant. The chain uses TRBV7-6 and TRBJ2-5; 10 bases map to TRBD2. The TCR originated in a female patient aged 2-15 years who had a stem cell transplant for Fanconi anemia, so the T cells may come from the graft donor. In nucleotides, the CDR3 is TGTGCCAGCAGCTTAGTGAAGCGGGGGGGCGGAGAGACCCAGTACTTC. It codes for CASSLVKRGGGETQYF.